The sequence of this TCR beta chain was determined in a study of T cells after yellow fever vaccination. Study observations and caveats: Overall, a small share of clonotypes was seen in both CD4 and CD8 compartments. Post-booster reappearance was seen for most primary-vaccination clones (around 97% CD4, 88% CD8).

This clonotype was seen a few times. Its antigen remains unknown. TCRdb reprocessed the 5' RACE reads via MiXCR and lists one record per CDR3 protein. Here the sample spans hundreds of thousands of distinct CDR3 sequences, about 6% being singletons. This material consisted of PBMCs, taken 5 days after the yellow fever booster vaccination. The TCR sequence derives from a man between 25 and 39 years old who received the YFV17D yellow fever vaccine.

CDR3 sequence reads: CASSGSGTGSYEQYF. CDR3 nucleotides: TGCGCCAGCAGTGGCTCCGGGACAGGGTCCTACGAGCAGTACTTC. The chain has TRBV10-1 and TRBJ2-7, with 9 bases that match TRBD1. Germline-derived CDR1 and CDR2 are WNHNN and SYGVQD (reference sequence). J lost 1 base, V lost 4 bases, and 5 bases had no gene match. This CDR3 spans 15 amino acids.